This TCR beta chain was recovered during a study of T-cell memory formation after mild COVID-19. Study summary: Most TCR clusters belonged to a single donor. Notes on the study in general: The study found contracting CD4+ clones mainly in CM and EM and contracting CD8+ clones in EMRA. Clones contracting across day 15 to 85 had a balanced CD4/CD8 profile; later expanding clones leaned CD4+.

CDR3 length equals 14 residues. The germline V gene has CDR1 SGHVS and CDR2 FQNEAQ. V was pared by 4 bases and J by 7 bases, with 16 bases between. The 5'RACE method, run with constant-segment primers, produced TCR alpha and TCR beta cDNA libraries (carrying sample barcodes and UMIs). MiXCR, run by TCRdb on the 5' RACE reads, gives a single entry per CDR3 protein. The sample holds approximately 430,000 distinct CDR3 sequences, 20% to 30% seen once. On this clonotype: Its antigen is unidentified.

The gene calls are TRBV7-8 and TRBJ2-5; D is ambiguous. This receptor was identified in an adult woman who had mild COVID-19 (a few samples of this study predate the infection). Cell type and time point are not known. Material for sequencing was PBMCs or a T cell subset sorted from them (not recorded which). The CDR3 nucleotides are TGTGCCAGCAGCTATGAGGAAGTGAGCCGGACCCAGTACTTC. It is translated as CASSYEEVSRTQYF.